Below, 31 T cell receptor beta chains from the same sample are listed, as sequenced in a study of T cell responses to AZD1222 COVID-19 vaccine. Some clones are missing from TCRdb's copy, which holds only in-frame ones; the method was immunoSEQ multiplex PCR. Altogether some 80,000 clones are present, more than 90% being singletons, with the ten largest covering 5.2%. The sample was peripheral blood, taken on day 0 of AZD1222 vaccination. The receptors here all came from an adult in good health.

The V and J genes are TRBV2 and TRBJ2-6, with D possibly TRBD1 on 6 matching bases. Trimming cost V 6 bases and J 0 bases, with 12 bases left between them. The germline V gene has CDR1 SNHLY and CDR2 FYNNEI. CDR3 size: 16 residues. CDR3 bases: TGTGCCAGCAGCCGAACAGGGAGCTCTGGGGCCAACGTCCTGACTTTC. As protein: CASSRTGSSGANVLTF.

The rearrangement links TRBV9 to TRBJ2-2, with D perhaps TRBD1 or TRBD2 (6 bases each). Deletions cut 4 bases from V and 4 bases from J, with 17 bases between. The CDR3 length is 16 residues. The V gene's germline CDR1 is SGDLS and CDR2 YYNGEE. The CDR3 coding sequence is TGTGCCAGCAGCCCCAGGGGACTTATTTTCACCGGGGAGCTGTTTTTT. Protein sequence: CASSPRGLIFTGELFF.

V gene TRBV20-1 combines with J gene TRBJ2-5; TRBD2 aligns across 8 bases. Per the germline V gene, CDR1 is DFQATT and CDR2 is SNEGSKA (reference sequence). The CDR3 has 15 residues. With V trimmed by 3 bases and J by 5 bases, 11 bases remained unmatched. The CDR3 loop is CSASWRSGGGETQYF. Here the CDR3 DNA reads TGCAGTGCTAGTTGGAGGAGCGGGGGAGGGGAGACCCAGTACTTC.

The rearrangement uses TRBV12-1 and TRBJ2-7; the table assigns TRBD2, which was not confirmed against the DNA. TRBV12-1 is flagged as a pseudogene. The CDR3 has 14 residues. The CDR3 here is CASSFMGLAGEQYF. For the CDR3, the DNA is TGTGCCAGCAGCTTCATGGGACTAGCGGGGGAGCAGTACTTC.

This clone showed up just once. This sequence joins TRBV6-5 and TRBJ1-4; D is uncertain. Trimming pared 0 bases from V and 4 bases from J, leaving 12 bases between. The germline gives CDR1 MNHEY, CDR2 SVGAGI. This CDR3 is built from 16 residues. CDR3 nucleotides: TGTGCCAGCAGTTACTCGTTGGCCAGGAGTAATGAAAAACTGTTTTTT. Protein: CASSYSLARSNEKLFF.

The rearrangement links TRBV11-2 to TRBJ1-3, with no clear D. This CDR3 has 17 residues. Germline V gives CDR1 SGHAT, CDR2 FQNNGV. The V end was cut by 0 bases, the J end by 0 bases, with 12 bases between. The CDR3 region is CASSLDRNSFSGNTIYF. CDR3 nucleotides: TGTGCCAGCAGCTTAGATAGGAACAGCTTCTCTGGAAACACCATATATTTT.

The chain joins TRBV4-2 to TRBJ2-2; either TRBD1 or TRBD2 may fit D (6 bases each). Trimming shortened V by 3 bases and J by 7 bases, and 21 bases separated the two germline ends. In germline, CDR1 is LGHNA, CDR2 YNFKEQ. The CDR3 loop spans 17 amino acids. CDR3 protein: CASSQVLPGALIGELFF. As DNA, the CDR3 is TGTGCCAGCAGCCAGGTCCTCCCGGGGGCGCTGATCGGGGAGCTGTTTTTT.

This clone turned up a few times. This chain connects TRBV7-9 to TRBJ2-1; 9 bases are a match to TRBD1. Germline CDR1 and CDR2: SEHNR and FQNEAQ (reference sequence). The CDR3 runs to 14 residues. The junction had 6 bases not matched to a gene; V was cut back by 5 bases and J by 7 bases. The CDR3 DNA is TGTGCCAGCAGCCGAGGACAGGGGTATAATGAGCAGTTCTTC. Residues: CASSRGQGYNEQFF. The full variable domain, completed using reference TRBV7-9 and TRBJ2-1, is DTGVSQNPRHKITKRGQNVTFRCDPISEHNRLYWYRQTLGQGPEFLTYFQNEAQLEKSRLLSDRFSAERPKGSFSTLEIQRTEQGDSAMYLCASSRGQGYNEQFFGPGTRLTVL.

The rearrangement links TRBV2 to TRBJ2-1; 14 nucleotides line up with TRBD2. Trimming removed 5 bases from V and 7 bases from J; junction bases left unmatched: 4. The CDR3 has 15 amino acids. From germline, CDR1 is SNHLY and CDR2 FYNNEI. CDR3 residues: CASSRTSGGLNEQFF. In DNA, the CDR3 is TGTGCCAGCAGTCGGACTAGCGGGGGGTTAAATGAGCAGTTCTTC. The full variable domain, its missing parts supplied by reference TRBV2 and TRBJ2-1, is EPEVTQTPSHQVTQMGQEVILRCVPISNHLYFYWYRQILGQKVEFLVSFYNNEISEKSEIFDDQFSVERPDGSNFTLKIRSTKLEDSAMYFCASSRTSGGLNEQFFGPGTRLTVL.

This chain connects TRBV3-1 (or the pseudogene TRBV3-2) to TRBJ2-2, with unresolved D. The CDR3 sequence is 18 residues long. Deletions cut 1 base from V and 6 bases from J, with 21 bases between. Germline assignment: CDR1 LGHDT and CDR2 YNNKEL (reference sequence). In nucleotides, the CDR3 is TGTGCCAGCAGCCAAGGTGGTTCCAGTGGGCTGAGGTCCGGGGAGCTGTTTTTT. Its translation: CASSQGGSSGLRSGELFF.

The chain is built from TRBV5-4 and TRBJ1-1; TRBD1 might be the D (6 bases). The length of the CDR3 is 13 residues. Trimming cost V 4 bases and J 1 base, with 8 bases left between them. Looked up from germline, CDR1 is SGHNT and CDR2 is YYREEE (reference sequence). The CDR3 region is CASSRGQNTEAFF. The CDR3 DNA follows: TGTGCCAGCAGCCGGGGACAGAACACTGAAGCTTTCTTT.

The chain links TRBV12-5 to TRBJ1-6; D is unresolved. Per the germline V gene, CDR1 is LGHNT and CDR2 is FRNRAP. The CDR3 covers 19 residues. V lost 4 bases to trimming and J lost 0 bases, with 19 bases between them. The CDR3 DNA sequence: TGTGCTAGTGGTTCGATCCGGGAAGAAGAGTTCTCCTATAATTCACCCCTCCACTTT. It is translated as CASGSIREEEFSYNSPLHF.

The rearrangement links TRBV6-5 to TRBJ2-7; possible D gene TRBD1, 6 bases. In germline, CDR1 is MNHEY, CDR2 SVGAGI. V was cut by 6 bases and J by 2 bases, with 8 bases left in between. CDR3 length: 12 residues. The CDR3 sequence: CASRTGPYEQYF. CDR3 nucleotide sequence: TGTGCCAGCAGGACAGGACCCTACGAGCAGTACTTC.

The rearrangement joins TRBV5-1 to TRBJ2-7; D is undetermined. The CDR3 spans 13 residues. Trimming removed 1 base from V and 0 bases from J, with 5 bases in between. Germline CDR1 reads SGHRS; CDR2 reads YFSETQ. The CDR3 protein is CASSLYLSYEQYF. DNA of the CDR3: TGCGCCAGCAGCTTGTACCTCTCCTACGAGCAGTACTTC.

This chain links TRBV2 with TRBJ2-7; 7 positions match TRBD2. V trimming: 7 bases; J trimming: 3 bases; junction bases outside the gene matches: 9. There are 14 residues in the CDR3. The germline V gene encodes CDR1 SNHLY and CDR2 FYNNEI. CDR3 DNA: TGTGCCAGCATTCTGGGGGGGTCCCTCTACGAGCAGTACTTC. Translation gives CASILGGSLYEQYF.

The chain recombines TRBV10-3 with TRBJ1-6, with 7 bases matching TRBD1. V shed 6 bases and J 5 bases; nucleotides not matched to a gene: 7. Germline-derived CDR1 and CDR2 are ENHRY and SYGVKD. The CDR3 sequence is 15 residues long. The CDR3, as DNA: TGTGCCATCAGAACCGGGACAGCTAATAATTCACCCCTCCACTTT. Translation gives CAIRTGTANNSPLHF.

The chain combines TRBV29-1 with TRBJ1-2, with 11 bases fitting TRBD1. The CDR3 has 13 amino acids. V shed 4 bases and J 3 bases; nucleotides not matched to a gene: 1. Per the germline V gene, CDR1 is SQVTM and CDR2 is ANQGSEA. The CDR3: CSVGTGGYYGYTF. In DNA form, the CDR3 reads TGCAGCGTTGGGACAGGGGGCTACTATGGCTACACCTTC.

The V and J genes are TRBV18 and TRBJ1-2, with 9 bases aligning to TRBD1. CDR3 size: 17 residues. CDR1 and CDR2 (germline): KGHSH, LQKENI. Trimming cost V 3 bases and J 5 bases; bases outside gene matches: 13. The CDR3 DNA reads as TGTGCCAGCTCACCGACACCCGGACAGGGGAGGAGGTATGGCTACACCTTC. It yields the protein CASSPTPGQGRRYGYTF. Using reference TRBV18 and TRBJ1-2 for the parts outside the CDR3, the full variable domain is NAGVMQNPRHLVRRRGQEARLRCSPMKGHSHVYWYRQLPEEGLKFMVYLQKENIIDESGMPKERFSAEFPKEGPSILRIQQVVRGDSAAYFCASSPTPGQGRRYGYTFGSGTRLTVV.

This clone occurred once. The chain carries TRBV28 and TRBJ2-3, with TRBD2 matching over 15 bases. The CDR3 length is 19 residues. Losses at the gene ends were 4 bases for V and 4 bases for J; bases not matched to a gene: 12. Germline CDR1 MDHEN, CDR2 SYDVKM. The CDR3 DNA reads TGTGCCAGCAGTTCGCTGAGGACTAGCGGGGGGGTGAGGGCAGATACGCAGTATTTT. It yields the protein CASSSLRTSGGVRADTQYF.

The chain combines TRBV27 with TRBJ1-6; 10 bases map to TRBD1. This CDR3 is built from 16 residues. V lost 5 bases, J lost 4 bases, and 5 bases stayed unmatched. The germline V gene encodes CDR1 MNHEY and CDR2 SMNVEV (reference sequence). CDR3 protein: CASSRGQGIYNSPLHF. As DNA, the CDR3 is TGTGCCAGCAGTCGGGGACAGGGGATTTATAATTCACCCCTCCACTTT.

This clone was recorded once. The V gene is TRBV6-5, the J gene TRBJ1-2, with a possible D match to TRBD1 (6 bases). The ends were cut back, 5 bases at V and 8 bases at J, with 18 bases in the middle. Germline loops: CDR1 MNHEY, CDR2 SVGAGI. The CDR3 spans 14 residues. The CDR3 nucleotides are TGTGCCAGCAGTAGGGGTGGGAGGGGGAAAGGCTACACCTTC. Translation: CASSRGGRGKGYTF.

The V and J genes are TRBV5-1 and TRBJ2-3; 7 bases align to TRBD1. Germline V gene sequence: CDR1 SGHRS, CDR2 YFSETQ. The CDR3 has 15 residues. With 2 bases clipped from V and 1 base from J, the junction kept 4 bases outside the gene matches. The CDR3 spells CASSFSGTGTDTQYF. The CDR3, as DNA: TGCGCCAGCAGCTTCTCCGGGACAGGCACAGATACGCAGTATTTT. The variable domain in full, with the rest retrieved from reference TRBV5-1 and TRBJ2-3, is KAGVTQTPRYLIKTRGQQVTLSCSPISGHRSVSWYQQTPGQGLQFLFEYFSETQRNKGNFPGRFSGRQFSNSRSEMNVSTLELGDSALYLCASSFSGTGTDTQYFGPGTRLTVL.

The chain has TRBV3-1 (or the pseudogene TRBV3-2) and TRBJ1-2; 8 bases match TRBD1. The CDR3 has 14 residues. Germline-derived CDR1 and CDR2 are LGHDT and YNNKEL (reference sequence). J lost 5 bases, V lost 6 bases, and 8 bases had no gene match. The chain's CDR3 is CASRAGGARYGYTF. The DNA of the CDR3 is TGTGCCAGCAGAGCAGGGGGCGCAAGGTATGGCTACACCTTC.

Written as DNA, the CDR3 is TGTGCCAGCAGTCCACGGTTGGGGTACGAGCAGTACTTC. Residues: CASSPRLGYEQYF. This chain links TRBV7-8 with TRBJ2-7, with no clear D. V lost 6 bases and J lost 4, with 13 bases in between. In germline, CDR1 is SGHVS, CDR2 FQNEAQ. The CDR3 extends over 13 amino acids.

This clone was recorded many times. The V call is TRBV6-1, the J call TRBJ1-1; D possibly corresponds to TRBD1 (5 bases). The germline V gene has CDR1 MNHNS and CDR2 SASEGT. V dropped 1 base and J dropped 5 bases, with 14 bases sitting between them. There are 15 residues in the CDR3. CDR3 amino acids: CASSEDGSRGTEAFF. Here the CDR3 DNA reads TGTGCCAGCAGTGAAGACGGGAGCCGGGGGACTGAAGCTTTCTTT.

The CDR3 loop reads CASSQGPGISYEQYF. For the CDR3, the DNA is TGTGCCAGCAGCCAAGGTCCGGGCATCTCCTACGAGCAGTACTTC. The V gene is TRBV3-1 (or the pseudogene TRBV3-2), the J gene TRBJ2-7; no reliable D call. Germline V lookup: CDR1 LGHDT, CDR2 YNNKEL (reference sequence). V was clipped by 1 base and J by 0 bases, with 10 bases between them. The CDR3 consists of 15 residues.

The gene calls are TRBV25-1 and TRBJ2-2, with D perhaps given as TRBD1 or TRBD2 (5 bases each). Germline CDR1 MGHDK, CDR2 SYGVNS. There are 16 residues in the CDR3. Trimming took off 2 bases at V and 0 bases at J, with 10 bases between the two ends. CDR3 region: CASSEPGPSNTGELFF. Written as DNA, the CDR3 is TGTGCCAGCAGTGAACCGGGACCCTCGAACACCGGGGAGCTGTTTTTT.

The V gene is TRBV11-2, the J gene TRBJ1-1; D is unclear. There are 14 residues in the CDR3. Trimming took off 1 base at V and 2 bases at J, with 8 bases between the two ends. Germline assignment: CDR1 SGHAT and CDR2 FQNNGV. CDR3 sequence (DNA): TGTGCCAGCAGCTTAGCCGGGGTAAACACTGAAGCTTTCTTT. Its translation: CASSLAGVNTEAFF.

The chain is built from TRBV30 and TRBJ1-2; 8 positions agree with TRBD1. J lost 8 bases, V lost 0 bases, and 8 bases had no gene match. Germline-derived CDR1 and CDR2 are GTSNPN and SVGIG (reference sequence). CDR3 length: 14 amino acids. The DNA of the CDR3 is TGTGCCTGGAGTGTAAGGGGACAGGCGAGCGGCTACACCTTC. It codes for CAWSVRGQASGYTF.

The gene calls are TRBV11-3 and TRBJ1-5, with TRBD1 as a possible D gene (5 bases). CDR1 SGHNT and CDR2 YENEEA come from the germline V gene. The V gene lost 2 bases and the J gene lost 2 bases, with 16 bases spanning the gap. The CDR3 covers 17 residues. CDR3 coding DNA: TGTGCCAGCAGCTTAAAATTAGTGGGGGACTGCAATCAGCCCCAGCATTTT. Residues: CASSLKLVGDCNQPQHF.

This chain joins TRBV19 and TRBJ1-4; D not certain. Germline V lookup: CDR1 LNHDA, CDR2 SQIVND (reference sequence). This CDR3 region has 14 residues. V dropped 2 bases and J dropped 6 bases, with 10 bases sitting between them. The CDR3 sequence: CASSITTVDEKLFF. Written as DNA, the CDR3 is TGTGCCAGTAGTATAACGACGGTTGATGAAAAACTGTTTTTT.